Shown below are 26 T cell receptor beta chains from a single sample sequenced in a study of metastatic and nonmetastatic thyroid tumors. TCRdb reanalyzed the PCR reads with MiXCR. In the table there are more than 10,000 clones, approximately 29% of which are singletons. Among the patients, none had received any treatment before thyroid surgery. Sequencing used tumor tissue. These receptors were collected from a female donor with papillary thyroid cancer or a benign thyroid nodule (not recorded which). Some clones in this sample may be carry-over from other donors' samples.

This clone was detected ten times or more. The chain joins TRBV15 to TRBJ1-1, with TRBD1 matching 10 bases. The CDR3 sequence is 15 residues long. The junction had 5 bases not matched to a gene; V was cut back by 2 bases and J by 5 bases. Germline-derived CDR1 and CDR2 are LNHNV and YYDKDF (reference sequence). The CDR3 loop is CATSRLDRGHTEAFF. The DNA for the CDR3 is TGTGCCACCAGCAGACTAGACAGGGGGCATACTGAAGCTTTCTTT.

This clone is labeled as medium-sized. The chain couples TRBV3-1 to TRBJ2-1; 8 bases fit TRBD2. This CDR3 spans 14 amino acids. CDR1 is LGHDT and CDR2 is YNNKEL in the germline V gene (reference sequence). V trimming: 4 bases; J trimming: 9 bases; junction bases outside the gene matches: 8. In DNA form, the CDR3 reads TGTGCCAGCAGCCCTGGTAGGGCGGGAGGTGAGCAGTTCTTC. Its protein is CASSPGRAGGEQFF.

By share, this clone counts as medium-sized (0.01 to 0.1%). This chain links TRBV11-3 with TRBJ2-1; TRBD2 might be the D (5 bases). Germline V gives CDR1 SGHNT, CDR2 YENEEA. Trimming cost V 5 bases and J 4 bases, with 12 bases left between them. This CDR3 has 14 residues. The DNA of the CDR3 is TGTGCCAGCAGCGCCCGGGGTCTTTACAATGAGCAGTTCTTC. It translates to CASSARGLYNEQFF.

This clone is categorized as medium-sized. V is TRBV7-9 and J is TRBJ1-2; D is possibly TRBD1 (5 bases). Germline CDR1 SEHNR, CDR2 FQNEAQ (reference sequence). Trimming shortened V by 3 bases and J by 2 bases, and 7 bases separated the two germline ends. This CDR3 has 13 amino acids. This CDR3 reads CASSFDRNYGYTF. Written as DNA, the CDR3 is TGTGCCAGCAGCTTTGACAGAAACTATGGCTACACCTTC.

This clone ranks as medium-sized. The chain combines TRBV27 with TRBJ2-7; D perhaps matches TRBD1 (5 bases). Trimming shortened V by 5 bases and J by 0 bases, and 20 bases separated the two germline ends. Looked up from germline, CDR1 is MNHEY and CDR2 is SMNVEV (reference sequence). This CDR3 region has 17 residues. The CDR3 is CASSLKADSLISYEQYF. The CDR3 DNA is TGTGCCAGCAGTCTAAAAGCCGACAGCCTCATCTCCTACGAGCAGTACTTC.

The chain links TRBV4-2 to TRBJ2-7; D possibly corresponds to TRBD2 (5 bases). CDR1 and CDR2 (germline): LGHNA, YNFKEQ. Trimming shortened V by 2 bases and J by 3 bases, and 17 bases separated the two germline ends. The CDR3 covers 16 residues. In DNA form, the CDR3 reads TGTGCCAGCAGCCAAACCTGGCCTAGCCCTAACTACGAGCAGTACTTC. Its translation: CASSQTWPSPNYEQYF.

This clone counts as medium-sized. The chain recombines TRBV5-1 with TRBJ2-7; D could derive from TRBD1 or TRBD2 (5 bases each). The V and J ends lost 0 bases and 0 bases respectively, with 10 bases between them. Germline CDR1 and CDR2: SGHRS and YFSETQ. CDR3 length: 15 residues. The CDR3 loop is CASSLERGSSYEQYF. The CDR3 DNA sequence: TGCGCCAGCAGCTTGGAGAGGGGAAGCTCCTACGAGCAGTACTTC.

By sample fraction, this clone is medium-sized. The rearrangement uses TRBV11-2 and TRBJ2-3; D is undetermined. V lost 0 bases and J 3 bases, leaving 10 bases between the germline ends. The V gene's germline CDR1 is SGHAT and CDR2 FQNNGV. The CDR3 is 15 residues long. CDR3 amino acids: CASSLEARWTDTQYF. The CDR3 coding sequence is TGTGCCAGCAGCTTAGAAGCTAGGTGGACAGATACGCAGTATTTT.

The CDR3 DNA sequence: TGTGCCAGCAGCTTAGGGAGTGTCCACGAGCAGTACTTC. Translating it yields CASSLGSVHEQYF. This chain connects TRBV11-3 to TRBJ2-7; D uncertain. V was trimmed by 1 base and J by 5 bases, leaving 9 bases between them. This CDR3 is 13 amino acids long. Germline V gene lookup returns CDR1 SGHNT and CDR2 YENEEA.

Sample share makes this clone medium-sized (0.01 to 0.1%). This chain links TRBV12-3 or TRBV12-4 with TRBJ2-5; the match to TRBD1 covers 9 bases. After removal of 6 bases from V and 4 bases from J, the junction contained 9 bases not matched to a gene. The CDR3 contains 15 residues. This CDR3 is CASRVTGGQRETQYF. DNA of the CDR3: TGTGCCAGCAGGGTCACAGGGGGCCAGAGAGAGACCCAGTACTTC.

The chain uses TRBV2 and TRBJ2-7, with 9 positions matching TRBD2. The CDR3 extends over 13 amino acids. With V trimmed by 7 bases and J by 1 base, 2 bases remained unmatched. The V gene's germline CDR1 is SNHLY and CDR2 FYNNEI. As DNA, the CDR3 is TGTGCCAGCACTAGCGGGGTATCCTACGAGCAGTACTTC. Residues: CASTSGVSYEQYF.

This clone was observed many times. The CDR3 DNA reads TGTGCCGGACCGGGACAGAACTTAGCCAAAAACATTCAGTACTTC. Its protein product is CAGPGQNLAKNIQYF. The rearrangement joins TRBV9 to TRBJ2-4; TRBD1 matches at 7 bases. Germline V CDR1 and CDR2: SGDLS, YYNGEE. The junction had 10 bases not matched to a gene; V was cut back by 10 bases and J by 0 bases. There are 15 residues in the CDR3.

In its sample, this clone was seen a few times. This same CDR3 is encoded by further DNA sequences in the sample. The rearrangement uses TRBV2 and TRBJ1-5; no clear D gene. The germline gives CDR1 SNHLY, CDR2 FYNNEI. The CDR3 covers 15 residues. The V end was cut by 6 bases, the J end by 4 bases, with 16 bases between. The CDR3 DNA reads TGTGCCAGCAGGGTTGGACGGCGGGAAAATCAGCCCCAGCATTTT. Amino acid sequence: CASRVGRRENQPQHF.

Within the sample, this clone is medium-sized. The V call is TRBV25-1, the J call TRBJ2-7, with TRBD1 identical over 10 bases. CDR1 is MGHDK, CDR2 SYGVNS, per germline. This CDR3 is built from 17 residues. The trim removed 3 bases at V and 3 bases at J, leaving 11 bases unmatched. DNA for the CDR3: TGTGCCAGCAGTGACCTCTCCGGGACAGGGGTATTCTACGAGCAGTACTTC. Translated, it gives CASSDLSGTGVFYEQYF.

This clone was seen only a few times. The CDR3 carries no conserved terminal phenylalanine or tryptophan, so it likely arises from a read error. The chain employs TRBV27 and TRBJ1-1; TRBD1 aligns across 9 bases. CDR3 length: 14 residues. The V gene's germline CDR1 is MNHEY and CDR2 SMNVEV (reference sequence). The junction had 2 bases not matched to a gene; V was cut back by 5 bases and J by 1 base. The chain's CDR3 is CASSRQGENTEAFS. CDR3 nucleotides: TGTGCCAGCAGTCGACAGGGGGAGAACACTGAAGCTTTCTCT.

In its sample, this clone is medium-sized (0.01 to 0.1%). CDR3 bases: TGTGCCAGCAGCCGAAATTCTCTCCGGACAGAAAACTACGAGCAGTACTTC. This translates into CASSRNSLRTENYEQYF. This rearrangement joins TRBV7-2 to TRBJ2-7; D is possibly TRBD1 (6 bases). The CDR3 contains 17 residues. Germline CDR1 is SGHTA and CDR2 is FQGNSA. The germline V and J ends were trimmed by 5 bases and 3 bases, with 23 bases remaining between them.

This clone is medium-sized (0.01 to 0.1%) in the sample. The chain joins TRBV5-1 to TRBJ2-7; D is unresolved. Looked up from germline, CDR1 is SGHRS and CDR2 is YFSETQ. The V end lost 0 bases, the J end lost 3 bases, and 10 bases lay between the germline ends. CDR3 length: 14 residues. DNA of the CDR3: TGCGCCAGCAGCTTGGATTTGGCACTCTACGAGCAGTACTTC. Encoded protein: CASSLDLALYEQYF.

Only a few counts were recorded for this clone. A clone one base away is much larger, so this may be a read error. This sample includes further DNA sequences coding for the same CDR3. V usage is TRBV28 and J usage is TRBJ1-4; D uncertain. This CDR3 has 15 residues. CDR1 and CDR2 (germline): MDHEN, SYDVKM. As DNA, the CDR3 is TGTGCCAGCAGCCCTTGGAGCTCAACCAATGAAAAACTGTTTTTT. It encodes CASSPWSSTNEKLFF.

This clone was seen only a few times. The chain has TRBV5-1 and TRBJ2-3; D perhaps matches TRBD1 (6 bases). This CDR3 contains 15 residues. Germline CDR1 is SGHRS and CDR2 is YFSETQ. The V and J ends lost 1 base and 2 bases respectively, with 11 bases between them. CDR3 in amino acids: CASSLSGQNTDTQYF. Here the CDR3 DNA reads TGCGCCAGCAGCTTGAGTGGACAGAACACAGATACGCAGTATTTT. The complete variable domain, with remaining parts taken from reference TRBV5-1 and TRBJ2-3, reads KAGVTQTPRYLIKTRGQQVTLSCSPISGHRSVSWYQQTPGQGLQFLFEYFSETQRNKGNFPGRFSGRQFSNSRSEMNVSTLELGDSALYLCASSLSGQNTDTQYFGPGTRLTVL.

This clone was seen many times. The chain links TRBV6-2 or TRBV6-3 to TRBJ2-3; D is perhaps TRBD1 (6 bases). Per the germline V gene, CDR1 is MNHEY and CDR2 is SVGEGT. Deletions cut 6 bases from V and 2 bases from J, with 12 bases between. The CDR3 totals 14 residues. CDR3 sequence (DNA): TGTGCCAGCAGCCGAACAGGGTCCACAGATACGCAGTATTTT. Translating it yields CASSRTGSTDTQYF.

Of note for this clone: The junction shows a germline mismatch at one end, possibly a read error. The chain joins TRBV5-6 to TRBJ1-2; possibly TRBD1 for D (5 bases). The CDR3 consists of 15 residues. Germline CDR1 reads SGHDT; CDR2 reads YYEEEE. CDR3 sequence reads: CASNLERGGDYGYTF. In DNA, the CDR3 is TGTGCCAGCAACTTGGAGCGGGGCGGGGACTATGGCTACACCTTC.

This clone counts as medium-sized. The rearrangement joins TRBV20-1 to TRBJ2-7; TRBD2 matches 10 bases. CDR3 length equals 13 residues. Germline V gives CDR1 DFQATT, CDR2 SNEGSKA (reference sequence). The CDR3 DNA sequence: TGCAGCCCCACTAGCGGGATCCCCTACGAGCAGTACTTC. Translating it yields CSPTSGIPYEQYF.

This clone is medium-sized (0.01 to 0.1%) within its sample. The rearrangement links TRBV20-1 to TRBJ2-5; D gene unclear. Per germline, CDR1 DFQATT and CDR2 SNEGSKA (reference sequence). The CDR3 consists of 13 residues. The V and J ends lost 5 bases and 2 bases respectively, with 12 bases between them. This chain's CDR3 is CSALKAIQETQYF. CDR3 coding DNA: TGCAGTGCTCTGAAGGCAATACAAGAGACCCAGTACTTC.

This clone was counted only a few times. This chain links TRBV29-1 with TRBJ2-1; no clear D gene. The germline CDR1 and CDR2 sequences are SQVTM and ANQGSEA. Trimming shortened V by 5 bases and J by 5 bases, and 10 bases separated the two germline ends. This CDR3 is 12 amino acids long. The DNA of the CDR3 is TGCAGCGTTCCATTGCCCGACAATGAGCAGTTCTTC. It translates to CSVPLPDNEQFF.

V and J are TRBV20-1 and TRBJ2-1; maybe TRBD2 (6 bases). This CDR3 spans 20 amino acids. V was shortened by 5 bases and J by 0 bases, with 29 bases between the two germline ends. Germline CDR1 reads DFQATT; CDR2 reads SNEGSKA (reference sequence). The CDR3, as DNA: TGCAGTGCTCTTCCAATACCGGGAGAACAGACACCGAGCTCCTACAATGAGCAGTTCTTC. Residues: CSALPIPGEQTPSSYNEQFF.

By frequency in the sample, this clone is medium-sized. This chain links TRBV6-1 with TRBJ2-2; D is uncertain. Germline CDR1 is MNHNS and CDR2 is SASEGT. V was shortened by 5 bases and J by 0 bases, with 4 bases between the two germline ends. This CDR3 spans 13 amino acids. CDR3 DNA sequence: TGTGCCAGCAGTCCTTCGAACACCGGGGAGCTGTTTTTT. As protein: CASSPSNTGELFF.